Listed below are T cell receptor beta chains from one sample, sequenced in a study of blood T cell repertoires in COVID-19. Here immunoSEQ multiplex PCR was the method, and the copy in TCRdb shows in-frame clones only, minus some. The table records some 110,000 clones, 80% to 85% of them present only once. Sequenced material: peripheral blood. The origin of the receptors is a man older than 75 with acute or convalescent COVID-19. The CDR3 runs from the conserved cysteine through the conserved F or W. A D gene is named only where the DNA matches it firmly. Only part of the rows carry a size: once, few, many, or a class if the clone is expanded.

d_call j_call cdr3_length clone_size v_call cdr3_aa cdr3_nt
TRBD1 TRBJ2-1 16 few TRBV28 CASSSRTGWPYNEQFF TGTGCCAGCAGTTCTCGGACAGGGTGGCCCTACAATGAGCAGTTCTTC
TRBD1 TRBJ1-2 14 - TRBV7-9 CASSLGTGTYGYTF TGTGCCAGCAGCTTAGGGACAGGGACCTATGGCTACACCTTC
TRBD2 TRBJ2-3 17 - TRBV27 CASSFAGLAFSTDTQYF TGTGCCAGCAGTTTTGCGGGACTAGCGTTTAGCACAGATACGCAGTATTTT
- TRBJ2-7 14 - TRBV20-1 CSASVPDSRYEQYF TGCAGTGCTAGTGTTCCGGACAGTCGTTACGAGCAGTACTTC
- TRBJ1-6 15 - TRBV10-3 CATGGSGGAGSPLHF TGTGCCACGGGGGGGTCCGGGGGCGCGGGGTCACCCCTCCACTTT
- TRBJ1-1 13 - TRBV5-8 CASSFRQAGGAFF TGTGCCAGCAGCTTTCGCCAAGCCGGAGGAGCTTTCTTT
- TRBJ2-7 17 - TRBV3-1/TRBV3-2 CPSSKHPSGNHDYEQYF TGTCCCAGCAGCAAACACCCCTCGGGAAACCACGACTACGAGCAGTACTTC
- TRBJ1-2 11 many TRBV7-9 CASSSTGGYTF TGTGCCAGCAGCTCGACAGGTGGCTACACCTTC
- TRBJ1-3 15 once TRBV7-3 CASSASGGPGNTIYF TGTGCCAGCAGCGCTTCAGGAGGGCCTGGAAACACCATATATTTT
- TRBJ1-5 14 - TRBV2 CASSPHGQNQPQHF TGTGCCAGCAGTCCTCATGGACAAAATCAGCCCCAGCATTTT
- TRBJ1-5 15 once TRBV28 CASSSIRLSNQPQHF TGTGCCAGCAGTTCGATCAGGTTAAGCAATCAGCCCCAGCATTTT
- TRBJ2-1 14 - TRBV4-3 CASSQDAQALEQFF TGCGCCAGCAGCCAAGATGCACAAGCGCTTGAGCAGTTCTTC
- TRBJ1-5 16 - TRBV19 CASSIAPARRDQPQHF TGTGCCAGTAGTATAGCCCCCGCAAGGAGGGATCAGCCCCAGCATTTT
- TRBJ2-3 13 - TRBV5-1 CASSLDGTDTQYF TGCGCCAGCAGCTTGGACGGGACAGATACGCAGTATTTT
TRBD2 TRBJ2-6 13 once TRBV29-1 CSVAGAGANVLTF TGCAGCGTCGCGGGGGCTGGGGCCAACGTCCTGACTTTC
- TRBJ2-3 13 - TRBV5-8 CASSPRRSDTQYF TGTGCCAGCAGCCCCCGGAGGTCAGATACGCAGTATTTT
- TRBJ2-7 17 once TRBV11-2 CASSLAGWQLQPYEQYF TGTGCCAGCAGCTTAGCAGGCTGGCAGCTTCAACCCTACGAGCAGTACTTC
TRBD1 TRBJ2-5 15 - TRBV4-2 CASSQEGTGIETQYF TGTGCCAGCAGCCAAGAGGGGACAGGGATAGAGACCCAGTACTTC
TRBD1 TRBJ1-3 16 - TRBV10-1 CASSPDRAFSGNTIYF TGCGCCAGCAGCCCCGACAGGGCCTTCTCTGGAAACACCATATATTTT
- TRBJ1-5 18 once TRBV6-6 CASSRPPTGLYSNQPQHF TGTGCCAGCAGTCGACCGCCAACTGGACTTTATAGCAATCAGCCCCAGCATTTT
TRBD1 TRBJ1-5 14 few TRBV28 CASSPTGDNQPQHF TGTGCCAGCAGTCCGACAGGGGACAATCAGCCCCAGCATTTT
- TRBJ2-7 14 - TRBV11-1 CASSLSRVRGEQYF TGTGCCAGCAGCTTAAGCAGGGTTAGGGGCGAGCAGTACTTC
TRBD2 TRBJ2-7 15 - TRBV7-2 CASSQRRGRDYEQYF TGTGCCAGCAGCCAACGGCGCGGGAGGGACTACGAGCAGTACTTC
TRBD1 TRBJ2-7 16 once TRBV11-1 CASSLANTGVNYEQYF TGTGCCAGCAGCTTAGCGAATACAGGGGTCAACTACGAGCAGTACTTC
TRBD2 TRBJ2-1 14 - TRBV29-1 CSVVGLAGYNEQFF TGCAGCGTTGTCGGACTAGCGGGGTACAATGAGCAGTTCTTC
TRBD1 TRBJ1-5 15 - TRBV18 CASSPGTGGRQPQHF TGTGCCAGCTCACCTGGGACAGGGGGAAGGCAGCCCCAGCATTTT
- TRBJ2-7 13 - TRBV6-6 CASSYLKGYEQYF TGTGCCAGCAGTTACCTTAAGGGGTACGAGCAGTACTTC
- TRBJ1-2 14 - TRBV18 CASSPGTPADGYTF TGTGCCAGCTCACCCGGGACTCCAGCGGATGGCTACACCTTC
- TRBJ1-4 15 - TRBV28 CASFPRGTGNEKLFF TGTGCCAGCTTTCCTCGGGGGACGGGGAATGAAAAACTGTTTTTT
TRBD1 TRBJ2-1 14 - TRBV14 CASSRDSWYNEQFF TGTGCCAGCAGCCGGGACAGCTGGTACAATGAGCAGTTCTTC
- TRBJ2-1 15 - TRBV7-3 CASSPGPDSYNEQFF TGTGCCAGCAGCCCCGGCCCCGACAGTTACAATGAGCAGTTCTTC
- TRBJ1-5 18 - TRBV28 CASSLSGRGRYSNQPQHF TGTGCCAGCAGTTTATCGGGGAGAGGTCGATATAGCAATCAGCCCCAGCATTTT
- TRBJ1-1 14 once TRBV6-5 CASKPSGGNTEAFF TGTGCCAGCAAACCGTCGGGGGGGAACACTGAAGCTTTCTTT
TRBD2 TRBJ2-1 15 once TRBV4-1 CASSQALADYNEQFF TGCGCCAGCAGCCAAGCCCTAGCGGACTACAATGAGCAGTTCTTC
TRBD1 TRBJ1-4 15 many TRBV20-1 CSASPRQGNNEKLFF TGCAGTGCTAGTCCACGACAGGGGAATAATGAAAAACTGTTTTTT
- TRBJ1-5 13 - TRBV28 CASHLTGTQPQHF TGTGCCAGTCACCTTACAGGGACCCAGCCCCAGCATTTT
TRBD2 TRBJ2-1 15 - TRBV5-4 CASSLGLAGENEQFF TGTGCCAGCAGCTTGGGACTAGCGGGAGAAAATGAGCAGTTCTTC
TRBD2 TRBJ2-1 16 - TRBV5-1 CASSTGALAGRNEQFF TGCGCCAGCAGCACCGGAGCACTAGCGGGTCGAAATGAGCAGTTCTTC
TRBD2 TRBJ2-1 14 - TRBV5-1 CASSLGLADNEQFF TGCGCCAGCAGCTTGGGACTAGCGGACAATGAGCAGTTCTTC
- TRBJ1-1 16 - TRBV21-1 CASSRLGHRGNTEAFF TGTGCCAGCAGCAGGCTCGGACACAGGGGGAACACTGAAGCTTTCTTT
TRBD2 TRBJ2-7 15 - TRBV28 CASRGGTIRSYEQYF TGTGCCAGCAGGGGGGGGACTATTAGATCCTACGAGCAGTACTTC
- TRBJ1-6 14 - TRBV30 CAWSARLSPWTLHF TGTGCCTGGAGCGCCCGACTCTCTCCTTGGACCCTCCACTTT
- TRBJ1-1 14 - TRBV5-1 CASSSSGDRTEAFF TGCGCCAGCAGCTCCTCGGGGGATCGGACTGAAGCTTTCTTT
TRBD2 TRBJ2-3 15 - TRBV2 CASRGLAGGSDTQYF TGTGCCAGCAGGGGACTAGCGGGAGGGTCAGATACGCAGTATTTT
- TRBJ1-1 13 once TRBV6-5 CASSSQGNTEAFF TGTGCCAGCAGTTCACAGGGGAACACTGAAGCTTTCTTT